A selection of T cell receptor beta chains follows, all from one sample in a study of cytomegalovirus exposure and HLA in healthy donors. The method was immunoSEQ multiplex PCR; TCRdb's version includes in-frame clones alone and lacks a portion of them. The sample consists of about 140,000 clones, less than 80% of them appearing once. Material: PBMCs. These receptors were obtained from a man aged 40-49 years in good health and CMV-seropositive. Both conserved end residues are part of each CDR3. A D gene is named only where the DNA matches it firmly. The size of a clone is reported for some rows only, either as once, few or many, or as a class for expanded clones.

V gene	J gene	D gene	clone size	CDR3 DNA	CDR3 protein
TRBV27	TRBJ1-5	.	.	TGTGCCAGCAGTTTATCTAACAGTGGGGCTAATGCGCCCCAGCATTTT	CASSLSNSGANAPQHF
TRBV19	TRBJ1-2	.	.	TGTGCCAGTAGTACCTCAGGGGTTTATGGCTACACCTTC	CASSTSGVYGYTF
TRBV29-1	TRBJ1-1	.	.	TGCAGCGTTGAGATCGGGGGCACTGAAGCTTTCTTT	CSVEIGGTEAFF
TRBV19	TRBJ2-1	TRBD2	.	TGTGCCAGTAGTATAGGAAGGGGGACTAGCGGGAGAAGGTACAATGAGCAGTTCTTC	CASSIGRGTSGRRYNEQFF
TRBV5-6	TRBJ2-4	.	.	TGTGCCAGCAGCTTGGGCCAAACGGACATTCAGTACTTC	CASSLGQTDIQYF
TRBV6-6	TRBJ1-2	.	once	TGTGCCAGCAGTTACCCGCTAAACTATGGCTACACCTTC	CASSYPLNYGYTF
TRBV30	TRBJ1-1	TRBD1	.	TGTGCCTCGGATGTCCACAGGGGGACTGAAGCTTTCTTT	CASDVHRGTEAFF
TRBV29-1	TRBJ2-5	.	.	TGCAGCGTTGAAGGGGCTGGCGGAGGGGAGACCCAGTACTTC	CSVEGAGGGETQYF
TRBV11-2	TRBJ1-4	TRBD1	.	TGTGCCAGCAGCTTAACAGGGGGGGCTAATGAAAAACTGTTTTTT	CASSLTGGANEKLFF
TRBV15	TRBJ1-4	.	few	TGTGCCACCAGCAGAGAAGGGGGATCTAATGAAAAACTGTTTTTT	CATSREGGSNEKLFF
TRBV6-5	TRBJ2-7	TRBD2	.	TGTGCCAGCAGCCTTGGACTAGAACTTTACTACGAGCAGTACTTC	CASSLGLELYYEQYF
TRBV2	TRBJ1-1	TRBD1	.	TGTGCCAGCAGTGAGCAGGGGGCTTTGGGGACTGAAGCTTTCTTT	CASSEQGALGTEAFF
TRBV28	TRBJ1-4	.	once	TGTGCCAGCAGTCTTCAGGTCTCTAATGAAAAACTGTTTTTT	CASSLQVSNEKLFF
TRBV7-2	TRBJ1-5	TRBD1	.	TGTGCCAGCAGCTTATCGGGACAGCTCAATCAGCCCCAGCATTTT	CASSLSGQLNQPQHF
TRBV2	TRBJ2-7	TRBD2	few	TGTGCCAGCAGCCCCGAGCCGGCGGGAGGGACCTACGAGCAGTACTTC	CASSPEPAGGTYEQYF
TRBV28	TRBJ1-1	TRBD1	.	TGTGCCAGCAGTATCAAATACGGACAGGGGTCGAACACTGAAGCTTTCTTT	CASSIKYGQGSNTEAFF
TRBV4-2	TRBJ2-2	TRBD2	.	TGTGCCAGCAGCCAGACCGGGACTAGCTTCTCCGGGGAGCTGTTTTTT	CASSQTGTSFSGELFF
TRBV5-4	TRBJ1-2	.	.	TGTGCCAGCAGCTTGGCCGGGGTTGAGGGCTATGGCTACACCTTC	CASSLAGVEGYGYTF
TRBV27	TRBJ2-1	TRBD2	.	TGTGCCAGCAGTTTAACTAGCGGGATTTACAATGAGCAGTTCTTC	CASSLTSGIYNEQFF
TRBV5-1	TRBJ2-5	TRBD2	.	TGCGCCAGCAGCTTGGGTGTTGGGGGGGAAGAGACCCAGTACTTC	CASSLGVGGEETQYF
TRBV14	TRBJ1-1	.	once	TGTGCCAGCAGCCAACAAATGTACACTGAAGCTTTCTTT	CASSQQMYTEAFF
TRBV10-1	TRBJ2-1	.	few	TGCGCCAGCAGCCAGGGACTCAACCACCACAATGAGCAGTTCTTC	CASSQGLNHHNEQFF
TRBV9	TRBJ1-3	.	few	TGTGCCAGCAGCGTAGCCCCGGACATTTACTCTGGAAACACCATATATTTT	CASSVAPDIYSGNTIYF
TRBV10-3	TRBJ2-7	.	few	TGTGCCATCATGGGCAGCCGCTACGAGCAGTACTTC	CAIMGSRYEQYF
TRBV19	TRBJ2-5	.	once	TGTGCCAGTAGTACAACTGCGGGTGTTGTTGGGGAGACCCAGTACTTC	CASSTTAGVVGETQYF
TRBV5-1	TRBJ2-1	.	.	TGCGCCAGCAGCTTGTCGGGGGACAGCTCCTACAATGAGCAGTTCTTC	CASSLSGDSSYNEQFF
TRBV18	TRBJ1-1	.	.	TGTGCCAGCTCACCCTGGCCGAACACTGAAGCTTTCTTT	CASSPWPNTEAFF
TRBV5-5	TRBJ1-3	TRBD1	.	TGTGCCAGCAGCATGAGACAGGGCGTCTCTGGAAACACCATATATTTT	CASSMRQGVSGNTIYF
TRBV6-1	TRBJ1-4	.	.	TGTGCCAGCAGTGAACGGGGAGGGGCAACTAATGAAAAACTGTTTTTT	CASSERGGATNEKLFF
TRBV29-1	TRBJ1-5	TRBD1	.	TGCAGCGTTGCTCCGGGACAGAATCAGCCCCAGCATTTT	CSVAPGQNQPQHF
TRBV2	TRBJ2-1	.	.	TGTGCCAGCGGGCCCTACAATGAGCAGTTCTTC	CASGPYNEQFF
TRBV6-1	TRBJ2-7	.	.	TGTGCCAGCAGTGACCCAGGCCTTGGTGTGATTTTATACGAGCAGTACTTC	CASSDPGLGVILYEQYF
TRBV5-1	TRBJ2-5	TRBD1	.	TGCGCCAGCAGCTCGCTGACAGGGGGCGGGGGAGAGACCCAGTACTTC	CASSSLTGGGGETQYF
TRBV2	TRBJ2-1	TRBD2	once	TGTGCCAGCAGTGATAGCGGGAGGGCCCCTTACAATGAGCAGTTCTTC	CASSDSGRAPYNEQFF
TRBV19	TRBJ1-1	.	.	TGTGCCAGTAGTATAGACTCAGGGTACGGGAACACTGAAGCTTTCTTT	CASSIDSGYGNTEAFF
TRBV28	TRBJ2-6	.	.	TGTGCCAGCAGTCCAGGGCACTCTGGGGCCAACGTCCTGACTTTC	CASSPGHSGANVLTF
TRBV15	TRBJ1-5	.	once	TGTGCCACCAGCAGCAACAGGGATCAGCCCCAGCATTTT	CATSSNRDQPQHF
TRBV19	TRBJ2-7	.	.	TGTGCCAGTAGTCTCCACGGACAGAGCTCCTACGAGCAGTACTTC	CASSLHGQSSYEQYF
TRBV5-4	TRBJ2-7	.	few	TGTGCCAGCAGCCCCGGGATGCGGTCCTACGAGCAGTACTTC	CASSPGMRSYEQYF
TRBV7-9	TRBJ2-7	.	.	TGTGCCAGCAGCCCCATACAGGGACGGGACGAGCAGTACTTC	CASSPIQGRDEQYF
TRBV15	TRBJ2-3	TRBD2	.	TGTGCCACCAGCTCTACCGGGACTAGCGTTCGAGATACGCAGTATTTT	CATSSTGTSVRDTQYF
TRBV4-2	TRBJ2-7	.	.	TGTGCCAGCAGCCAAGGGCGGGACGAGCAGTACTTC	CASSQGRDEQYF
TRBV27	TRBJ2-5	TRBD1	.	TGTGCCAGCAGTTTACTGGGACAGGGGGAGACCCAGTACTTC	CASSLLGQGETQYF
TRBV5-1	TRBJ1-4	.	.	TGCGCCAGCAGCTTGGACGCGGGTAGGGATGAAAAACTGTTTTTT	CASSLDAGRDEKLFF
TRBV4-2	TRBJ2-2	TRBD2	.	TGTGCCAGCAGCCTACGGCGCGGGAGGGCCCCGGGGGAGCTGTTTTTT	CASSLRRGRAPGELFF
TRBV29-1	TRBJ1-1	TRBD1	.	TGCAGCGTAGGGACAGGGTCCGCTGAAGCTTTCTTT	CSVGTGSAEAFF